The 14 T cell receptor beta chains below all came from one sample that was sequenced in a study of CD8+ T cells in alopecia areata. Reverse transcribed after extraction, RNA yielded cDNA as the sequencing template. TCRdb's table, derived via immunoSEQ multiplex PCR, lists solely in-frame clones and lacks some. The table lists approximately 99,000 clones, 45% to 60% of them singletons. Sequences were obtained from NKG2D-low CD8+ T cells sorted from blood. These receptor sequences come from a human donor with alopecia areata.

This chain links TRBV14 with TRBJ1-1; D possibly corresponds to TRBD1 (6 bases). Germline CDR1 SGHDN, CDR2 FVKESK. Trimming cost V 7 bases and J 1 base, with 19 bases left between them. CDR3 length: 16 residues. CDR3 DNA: TGTGCCAGCACGCCAAGGGGGGAATCTAAGAACACTGAAGCTTTCTTT. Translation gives CASTPRGESKNTEAFF.

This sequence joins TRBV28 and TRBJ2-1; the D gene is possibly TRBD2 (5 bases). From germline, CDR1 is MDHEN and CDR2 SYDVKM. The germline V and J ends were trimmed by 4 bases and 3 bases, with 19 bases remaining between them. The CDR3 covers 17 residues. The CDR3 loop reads CASSSPPVGSVYNEQFF. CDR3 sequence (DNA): TGTGCCAGCAGTTCCCCTCCCGTGGGGAGCGTCTACAATGAGCAGTTCTTC.

CDR3 in amino acids: CASSPTDRVGTDTQYF. The DNA for the CDR3 is TGTGCCAGCAGCCCTACGGACAGGGTTGGAACAGATACGCAGTATTTT. The chain links TRBV13 to TRBJ2-3, with 8 bases aligning to TRBD1. Germline values: CDR1 PRHDT, CDR2 FYEKMQ (reference sequence). J gave up 3 bases and V 5 bases, and 10 bases lay outside the gene matches. This CDR3 region has 16 residues.

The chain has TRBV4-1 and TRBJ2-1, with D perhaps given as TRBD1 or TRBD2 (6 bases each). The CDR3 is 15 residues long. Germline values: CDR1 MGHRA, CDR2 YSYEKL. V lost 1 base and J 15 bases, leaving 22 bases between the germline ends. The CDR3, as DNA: TGCGCCAGCAGCCAAGTCGAGTCAGGGGACGCGGGGCTGTTCTTC. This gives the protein CASSQVESGDAGLFF.

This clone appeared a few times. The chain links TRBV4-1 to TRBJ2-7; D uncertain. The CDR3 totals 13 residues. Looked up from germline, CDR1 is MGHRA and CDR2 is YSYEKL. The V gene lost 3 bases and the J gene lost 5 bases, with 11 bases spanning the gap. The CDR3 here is CASSQSYENEQYF. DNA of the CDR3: TGCGCCAGCAGCCAGTCCTATGAGAACGAGCAGTACTTC.

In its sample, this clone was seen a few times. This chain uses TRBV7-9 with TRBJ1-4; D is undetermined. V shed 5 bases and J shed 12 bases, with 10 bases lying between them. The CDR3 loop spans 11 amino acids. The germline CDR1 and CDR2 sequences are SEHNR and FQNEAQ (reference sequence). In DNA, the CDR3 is TGTGCCAGCAGCCCAGCAGGACAACTGTTTTTT. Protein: CASSPAGQLFF.

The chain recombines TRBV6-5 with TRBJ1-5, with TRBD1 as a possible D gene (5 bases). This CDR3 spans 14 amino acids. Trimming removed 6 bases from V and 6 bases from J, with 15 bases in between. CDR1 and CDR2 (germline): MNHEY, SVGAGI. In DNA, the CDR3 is TGTGCCAGCAGGTCCAGGGTAGGCGGTCAGCCCCAGCATTTT. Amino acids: CASRSRVGGQPQHF.

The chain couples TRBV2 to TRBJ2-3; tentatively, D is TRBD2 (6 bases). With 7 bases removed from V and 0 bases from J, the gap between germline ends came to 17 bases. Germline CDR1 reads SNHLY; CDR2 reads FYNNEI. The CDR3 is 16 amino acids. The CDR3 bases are TGTGCCAGCAACAACGGGGAGGCTCCGAGCACAGATACGCAGTATTTT. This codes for CASNNGEAPSTDTQYF.

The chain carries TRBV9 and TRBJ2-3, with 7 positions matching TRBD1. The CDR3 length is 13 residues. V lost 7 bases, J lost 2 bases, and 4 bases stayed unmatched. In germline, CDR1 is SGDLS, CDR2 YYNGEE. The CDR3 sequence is CASQGVYTDTQYF. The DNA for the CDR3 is TGTGCCAGCCAGGGGGTCTACACAGATACGCAGTATTTT.

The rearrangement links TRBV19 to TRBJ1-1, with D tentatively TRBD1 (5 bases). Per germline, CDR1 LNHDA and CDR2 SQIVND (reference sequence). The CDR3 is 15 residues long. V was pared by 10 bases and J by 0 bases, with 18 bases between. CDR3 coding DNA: TGTGCCACCAAGACTGTGGGACGATTGAACACTGAAGCTTTCTTT. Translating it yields CATKTVGRLNTEAFF.

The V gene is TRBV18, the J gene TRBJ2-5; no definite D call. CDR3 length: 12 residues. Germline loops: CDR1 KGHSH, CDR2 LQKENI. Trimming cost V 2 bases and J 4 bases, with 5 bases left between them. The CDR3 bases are TGTGCCAGCTCACCAAATGCAGAGACCCAGTACTTC. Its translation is CASSPNAETQYF.

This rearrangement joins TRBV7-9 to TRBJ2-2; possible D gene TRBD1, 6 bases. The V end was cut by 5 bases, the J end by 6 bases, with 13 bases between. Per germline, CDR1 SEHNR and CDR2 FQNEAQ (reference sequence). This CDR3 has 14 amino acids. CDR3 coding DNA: TGTGCCAGCAGCGATGACAGGTCCCCCGGGGAGCTGTTTTTT. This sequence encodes CASSDDRSPGELFF.

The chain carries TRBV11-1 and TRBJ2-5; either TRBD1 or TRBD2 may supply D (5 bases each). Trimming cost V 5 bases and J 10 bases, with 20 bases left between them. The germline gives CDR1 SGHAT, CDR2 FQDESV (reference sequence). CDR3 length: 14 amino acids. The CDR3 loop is CASSVRDATFDQYF. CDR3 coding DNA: TGTGCCAGCAGCGTTCGGGACGCGACTTTCGACCAGTACTTC.

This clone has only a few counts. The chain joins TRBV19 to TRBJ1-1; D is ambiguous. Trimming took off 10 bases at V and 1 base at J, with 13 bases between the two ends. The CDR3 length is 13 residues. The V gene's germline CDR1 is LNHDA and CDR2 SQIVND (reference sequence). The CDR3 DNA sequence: TGTGCCACCAGACCCGGGGAGAACACTGAAGCTTTCTTT. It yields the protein CATRPGENTEAFF.